Listed here are 15 T cell receptor beta chains from one sample, sequenced in a study of blood T cell repertoires in COVID-19. This table comes from immunoSEQ multiplex PCR, and its TCRdb copy is limited to in-frame clones, with some not included. The data contain 100,000 to 150,000 clones, approximately 86% of them singletons. Material: PBMCs or T cells enriched from blood (not recorded which). These TCRs come from a woman in her 50s who had recovered from COVID-19.

This rearrangement joins TRBV5-4 to TRBJ2-2; 14 nucleotides agree with TRBD2. V trimming: 3 bases; J trimming: 4 bases; junction bases outside the gene matches: 5. The CDR3 consists of 17 residues. CDR1 SGHNT and CDR2 YYREEE come from the germline V gene (reference sequence). CDR3 sequence (DNA): TGTGCCAGCAGCTCGACTAGCGGGGGGGCGGCCACCGGGGAGCTGTTTTTT. Amino acid sequence: CASSSTSGGAATGELFF.

This clone occurred once. The chain combines TRBV4-3 with TRBJ2-7; D perhaps matches TRBD2 (6 bases). Germline V CDR1 and CDR2: LGHNA, YSLEER. This CDR3 is 18 amino acids long. V was clipped by 0 bases and J by 0 bases, with 18 bases between them. CDR3 sequence reads: CASSQDLRTIASSYEQYF. Written as DNA, the CDR3 is TGCGCCAGCAGCCAAGATCTCAGGACTATCGCCTCCTCCTACGAGCAGTACTTC.

As regards this clone: At one boundary the junction diverges from the germline segment, which might be a read error. The chain employs TRBV7-7 and TRBJ2-5; 9 positions match TRBD1. The CDR3 runs 15 residues. The germline CDR1 and CDR2 sequences are SSHAT and FNYEAQ (reference sequence). The CDR3 is CASSFRTGDQETQYF. CDR3 sequence (DNA): TGTGCTAGCAGCTTTCGGACAGGGGACCAAGAGACCCAGTACTTC.

The chain carries TRBV2 and TRBJ2-7; TRBD1 matches at 7 bases. Germline V gene data show CDR1 as SNHLY and CDR2 as FYNNEI. The CDR3 loop spans 15 amino acids. The V gene end was trimmed by 1 base and the J gene end by 0 bases; junction bases not matched to a gene: 3. The CDR3 DNA follows: TGTGCCAGCAGTGAAGGGACAGGAGACTCCTACGAGCAGTACTTC. As protein: CASSEGTGDSYEQYF.

The chain joins TRBV7-9 to TRBJ2-7, with D possibly TRBD2 on 6 matching bases. The CDR3 has 14 amino acids. V lost 2 bases and J lost 3, with 11 bases in between. Germline CDR1 SEHNR, CDR2 FQNEAQ (reference sequence). CDR3 DNA sequence: TGTGCCAGCAGCTTACAGGGAGGCTACTACGAGCAGTACTTC. Translating it yields CASSLQGGYYEQYF.

This sequence joins TRBV24-1 and TRBJ2-3; possibly TRBD1 for D (6 bases). Trimming left V 2 bases short and J 2 bases short, with 10 bases between. The germline CDR1 and CDR2 sequences are KGHDR and SFDVKD. There are 15 residues in the CDR3. The CDR3 DNA follows: TGTGCCACCAGTGATTCCCGGACAGCCACAGATACGCAGTATTTT. Its translation is CATSDSRTATDTQYF.

This clone was observed once. J is TRBJ2-7 and V is TRBV4-3, with TRBD1 identical over 11 bases. Germline CDR1 reads LGHNA; CDR2 reads YSLEER. This CDR3 region has 16 residues. The V gene end was trimmed by 0 bases and the J gene end by 4 bases; junction bases not matched to a gene: 5. The CDR3, as DNA: TGCGCCAGCAGCCAAGATTATGGGGACAGGGGGTACGAGCAGTACTTC. Translation: CASSQDYGDRGYEQYF.

The V and J genes are TRBV12-3 or TRBV12-4 and TRBJ2-2; no clear D gene. Trimming removed 8 bases at V and 8 bases at J, with 15 bases between. The CDR3 totals 13 residues. This CDR3 is CASPSPGGGELFF. CDR3 DNA sequence: TGTGCCAGCCCCAGTCCGGGTGGAGGGGAGCTGTTTTTT.

CDR3 amino acids: CASSLSDRTGNQPQHF. CDR3 nucleotide sequence: TGTGCCAGCTCACTCTCAGACAGGACGGGCAATCAGCCCCAGCATTTT. The chain uses TRBV18 and TRBJ1-5; possible D gene TRBD1, 6 bases. Germline CDR1 KGHSH, CDR2 LQKENI. The CDR3 has 16 residues. Trimming pared 4 bases from V and 2 bases from J, leaving 15 bases between.

The CDR3 protein is CASSLRTSSPLHF. The CDR3, as DNA: TGTGCCAGCAGCCTACGTACGAGTTCACCCCTCCACTTT. This chain joins TRBV12-3 or TRBV12-4 and TRBJ1-6, with D unclear. V was pared by 6 bases and J by 9 bases, with 12 bases between. The CDR3 length is 13 residues.

J is TRBJ2-7 and V is TRBV7-3; 8 bases fit TRBD1. Unmatched junction bases numbered 4, after V lost 3 bases and J lost 6 bases. The CDR3 length is 13 residues. In germline, CDR1 is SGHTA, CDR2 FQGTGA. The CDR3 region has the DNA TGTGCCAGCAGCTTGGCAGGGGGCCTCGAGCAGTACTTC. This gives the protein CASSLAGGLEQYF.

The table lists this clone with a count of one. The gene calls are TRBV3-1 (or the pseudogene TRBV3-2) and TRBJ2-5; perhaps TRBD1 as D (7 bases). Germline V lookup: CDR1 LGHDT, CDR2 YNNKEL (reference sequence). This CDR3 is built from 20 residues. V dropped 1 base and J dropped 0 bases, with 24 bases sitting between them. Here the CDR3 DNA reads TGTGCCAGCAGCCAAGTAGGTTTGAACAGGGGAGGTAACCACCAAGAGACCCAGTACTTC. It codes for CASSQVGLNRGGNHQETQYF.

V usage is TRBV7-9 and J usage is TRBJ1-5, with D possibly being TRBD1 (5 bases). With 8 bases removed from V and 1 base from J, the gap between germline ends came to 21 bases. CDR3 size: 17 residues. Germline V gene sequence: CDR1 SEHNR, CDR2 FQNEAQ (reference sequence). The DNA for the CDR3 is TGTGCCAGCGGGGGAGGGGAAGACTACATAAGCAATCAGCCCCAGCATTTT. It yields the protein CASGGGEDYISNQPQHF.

The chain couples TRBV7-2 to TRBJ2-7, with D possibly TRBD1 on 6 matching bases. The germline V gene encodes CDR1 SGHTA and CDR2 FQGNSA. CDR3 length: 15 residues. V lost 4 bases to trimming and J lost 1 base, with 14 bases between them. DNA for the CDR3: TGTGCCAGCAGCTCCGCCGGACAGAATTCCTACGAGCAGTACTTC. Amino acid sequence: CASSSAGQNSYEQYF.

V and J are TRBV6-2 or TRBV6-3 and TRBJ1-1; possible D gene TRBD1, 6 bases. The ends were cut back, 6 bases at V and 4 bases at J, with 12 bases in the middle. The CDR3 extends over 13 amino acids. The germline V gene has CDR1 MNHEY and CDR2 SVGEGT. The CDR3 DNA is TGTGCCAGCAGATACCGGGACACCACTGAAGCTTTCTTT. As protein: CASRYRDTTEAFF.